A selection of T cell receptor beta chains follows, all from one sample in a study of PD-1 blockade in classical Hodgkin lymphoma. Using immunoSEQ multiplex PCR, the repertoire was profiled, and TCRdb retains in-frame clones only, with some absent. This table holds roughly 11,000 clones, 70% to 90% found once. This specimen was CD8+ T cells from blood, taken before the fourth cycle of nivolumab. These receptors all stem from a human donor with classical Hodgkin lymphoma. The donor label of this sample is uncertain. The CDR3 runs from the conserved cysteine through the conserved F or W. The D gene is left open where the match is weak. The size entry is marked missing in some rows and otherwise reads once, few, many or a size class.

D gene: -; V gene: TRBV11-1; clone size: -; J gene: TRBJ2-1; CDR3 DNA: TGTGCCAGCAGCTTTTTGAACGGAGCGGCGGGCCTCAAGAATGAGCAGTTCTTC; CDR3 protein: CASSFLNGAAGLKNEQFF
D gene: -; V gene: TRBV19; clone size: -; J gene: TRBJ2-3; CDR3 DNA: TGTGCCAGTACCGGGGGAGGTAGCACAGATACGCAGTATTTT; CDR3 protein: CASTGGGSTDTQYF
D gene: -; V gene: TRBV27; clone size: -; J gene: TRBJ2-7; CDR3 DNA: TGTGCCAGCAGTCTGGGCAGCGCATCCTACGAGCAGTACTTC; CDR3 protein: CASSLGSASYEQYF
D gene: TRBD1; V gene: TRBV29-1; clone size: -; J gene: TRBJ2-1; CDR3 DNA: TGCAGCGTCCAACCAAGACAGGGGGTAGGTGAGCAGTTCTTC; CDR3 protein: CSVQPRQGVGEQFF
D gene: TRBD2; V gene: TRBV6-5; clone size: -; J gene: TRBJ2-1; CDR3 DNA: TGTGCCAGCAGTCTCTTAGCGGGGGCCTACAATGAGCAGTTCTTC; CDR3 protein: CASSLLAGAYNEQFF
D gene: -; V gene: TRBV10-1; clone size: -; J gene: TRBJ2-7; CDR3 DNA: TGCGCCAGCAGTGTCACGGGAGTTGGGACCGAGCAGTACTTC; CDR3 protein: CASSVTGVGTEQYF
D gene: TRBD1; V gene: TRBV7-6; clone size: few; J gene: TRBJ1-4; CDR3 DNA: TGTGCCAGCAGCCCGACTCCGGGACAGGGGGAAAAACTGTTTTTT; CDR3 protein: CASSPTPGQGEKLFF
D gene: -; V gene: TRBV30; clone size: -; J gene: TRBJ1-1; CDR3 DNA: TGTGCCTGGAGAGATCTTTTGAACACTGAAGCTTTCTTT; CDR3 protein: CAWRDLLNTEAFF
D gene: -; V gene: TRBV10-2; clone size: -; J gene: TRBJ1-2; CDR3 DNA: TGCGCCAGTCTGGAGGGGATTAACTATGGCTACACCTTC; CDR3 protein: CASLEGINYGYTF
D gene: -; V gene: TRBV30; clone size: -; J gene: TRBJ2-2; CDR3 DNA: TGTGCCTGGAGTATCTCCGGGGAGCTGTTTTTT; CDR3 protein: CAWSISGELFF
D gene: TRBD2; V gene: TRBV6-1; clone size: -; J gene: TRBJ2-7; CDR3 DNA: TGTGCCAGCGGGGGGGGGTACGAGCAGTACTTC; CDR3 protein: CASGGGYEQYF
D gene: -; V gene: TRBV15; clone size: -; J gene: TRBJ1-3; CDR3 DNA: TGTGCCACCAGCAGAACGGCCTACTCTGGAAACACCATATATTTT; CDR3 protein: CATSRTAYSGNTIYF
D gene: TRBD1; V gene: TRBV19; clone size: -; J gene: TRBJ1-2; CDR3 DNA: TGTGCCAGTAGCGCCGTGGACAGGACTGACTATGGCTACACCTTC; CDR3 protein: CASSAVDRTDYGYTF
D gene: TRBD1; V gene: TRBV5-1; clone size: -; J gene: TRBJ1-1; CDR3 DNA: TGCGCCAGCAGCTTGGCCCAGGGGGCGGGCTATGAAGCTTTCTTT; CDR3 protein: CASSLAQGAGYEAFF
D gene: -; V gene: TRBV29-1; clone size: once; J gene: TRBJ2-2; CDR3 DNA: TGCAGCGTTGACCGGGACGGCACCACCGGGGAGCTGTTTTTT; CDR3 protein: CSVDRDGTTGELFF
D gene: -; V gene: TRBV25-1; clone size: -; J gene: TRBJ1-4; CDR3 DNA: TGTGCCACTGCTGGCAGCTTCGAAAAACTGTTTTTT; CDR3 protein: CATAGSFEKLFF
D gene: TRBD1; V gene: TRBV19; clone size: -; J gene: TRBJ2-7; CDR3 DNA: TGTGCCAGTAGTTCGGGACAGGGGGCACTCTACGAGCAGTACTTC; CDR3 protein: CASSSGQGALYEQYF
D gene: -; V gene: TRBV4-3; clone size: -; J gene: TRBJ2-7; CDR3 DNA: TGCGCCAGCAGCCTGGAAGTGGGCTACGAGCAGTACTTC; CDR3 protein: CASSLEVGYEQYF
D gene: TRBD2; V gene: TRBV5-1; clone size: once; J gene: TRBJ2-1; CDR3 DNA: TGCGCCAGCAGCTTGTATTCTGGGACTAGCGGGAGGGGCTCCTACAATGAGCAGTTCTTC; CDR3 protein: CASSLYSGTSGRGSYNEQFF
D gene: -; V gene: TRBV9; clone size: -; J gene: TRBJ2-2; CDR3 DNA: TGTGCCAGCAGCGTGGTCCACAGTTGGACCGGGGAGCTGTTTTTT; CDR3 protein: CASSVVHSWTGELFF
D gene: TRBD1; V gene: TRBV27; clone size: -; J gene: TRBJ2-3; CDR3 DNA: TGTGCCAGCAGTTATCAACCGACAGGGTCCCCAGATACGCAGTATTTT; CDR3 protein: CASSYQPTGSPDTQYF
D gene: -; V gene: TRBV6-6; clone size: -; J gene: TRBJ2-7; CDR3 DNA: TGTGCCAGCAGCTGGGACGGAAGCTCCTACGAGCAGTACTTC; CDR3 protein: CASSWDGSSYEQYF
D gene: TRBD1; V gene: TRBV9; clone size: -; J gene: TRBJ1-2; CDR3 DNA: TGTGCCAGCAGCCTATTCCGGACAGGGGTGAACTATGGCTACACCTTC; CDR3 protein: CASSLFRTGVNYGYTF
D gene: -; V gene: TRBV4-1; clone size: -; J gene: TRBJ1-4; CDR3 DNA: TGCGCCAGCAGCCAAGTTGAAGGGCGAGCTGAAAAACTGTTTTTT; CDR3 protein: CASSQVEGRAEKLFF
D gene: -; V gene: TRBV21-1; clone size: -; J gene: TRBJ2-2; CDR3 DNA: TGTGCCAGCAGCAAAGTGCTAGCGGGAAACACCGGGGAGCTGTTTTTT; CDR3 protein: CASSKVLAGNTGELFF
D gene: TRBD2; V gene: TRBV19; clone size: -; J gene: TRBJ2-7; CDR3 DNA: TGTGCCAGTCGTCACACGGGAGGTGCGTACGAGCAGTACTTC; CDR3 protein: CASRHTGGAYEQYF
D gene: -; V gene: TRBV19; clone size: -; J gene: TRBJ1-5; CDR3 DNA: TGTGCCAGTGATGGGGGCGTGGGCAATCAGCCCCAGCATTTT; CDR3 protein: CASDGGVGNQPQHF
D gene: -; V gene: TRBV29-1; clone size: -; J gene: TRBJ2-7; CDR3 DNA: TGCAGCGTTGAAGATCCTATAGAGCAGTACTTC; CDR3 protein: CSVEDPIEQYF
D gene: TRBD1; V gene: TRBV5-4; clone size: large; J gene: TRBJ1-4; CDR3 DNA: TGTGCCAGCAGCTACCGACAGGGGGCCTATGAAAAACTGTTTTTT; CDR3 protein: CASSYRQGAYEKLFF
D gene: -; V gene: TRBV30; clone size: once; J gene: TRBJ1-6; CDR3 DNA: TGTGCCTGGAGTGTAGGGCAGGGGAATTCACCCCTCCACTTT; CDR3 protein: CAWSVGQGNSPLHF
D gene: -; V gene: TRBV27; clone size: -; J gene: TRBJ1-3; CDR3 DNA: TGTGCCAGCAGTTTATATGGCAACTCTGGAAACACCATATATTTT; CDR3 protein: CASSLYGNSGNTIYF
D gene: -; V gene: TRBV29-1; clone size: -; J gene: TRBJ1-2; CDR3 DNA: TGCAGCGTTGAAGATCCCCCCTATGGCTACACCTTC; CDR3 protein: CSVEDPPYGYTF
D gene: TRBD1; V gene: TRBV30; clone size: once; J gene: TRBJ1-1; CDR3 DNA: TGTGCCTGGAGACAATCACAGGGGAGGACTGAAGCTTTCTTT; CDR3 protein: CAWRQSQGRTEAFF
D gene: -; V gene: TRBV19; clone size: -; J gene: TRBJ1-5; CDR3 DNA: TGTGCCAGTGGGCCTTGGGGCAATCAGCCCCAGCATTTT; CDR3 protein: CASGPWGNQPQHF
D gene: TRBD2; V gene: TRBV4-1; clone size: -; J gene: TRBJ2-1; CDR3 DNA: TGCGCCAGCAGCCAAGAGCCCAGCGGGGCTATGGGTGAGCAGTTCTTC; CDR3 protein: CASSQEPSGAMGEQFF
D gene: TRBD2; V gene: TRBV5-6; clone size: -; J gene: TRBJ2-7; CDR3 DNA: TGTGCCAGCAGCTTGGGCGATAGCGGGAGCGAGCAGTACTTC; CDR3 protein: CASSLGDSGSEQYF
D gene: TRBD2; V gene: TRBV7-9; clone size: -; J gene: TRBJ2-5; CDR3 DNA: TGTGCCAGCACTTATAGCGGGAGGGCCGAGGAGACCCAGTACTTC; CDR3 protein: CASTYSGRAEETQYF